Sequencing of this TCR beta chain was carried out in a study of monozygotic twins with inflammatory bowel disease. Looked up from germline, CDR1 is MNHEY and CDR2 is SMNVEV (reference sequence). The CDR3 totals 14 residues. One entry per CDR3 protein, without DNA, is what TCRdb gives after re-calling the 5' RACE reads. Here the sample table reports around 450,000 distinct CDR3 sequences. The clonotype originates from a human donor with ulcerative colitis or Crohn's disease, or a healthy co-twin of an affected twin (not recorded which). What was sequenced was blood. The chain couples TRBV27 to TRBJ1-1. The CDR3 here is CASSLRLLNTEAFF.